A selection of T cell receptor beta chains follows, all from one sample in a study of tumor and adjacent non-tumor tissue in lung cancer. TCRdb reprocessed the multiplex PCR reads with MiXCR, giving one entry per CDR3 protein. Here the sample spans under 75,000 distinct CDR3 sequences, roughly 75% being singletons. Material for sequencing was distant non-tumor lung tissue. Every receptor here comes from a woman in her 50s with non-small cell lung cancer. CDR3s include the opening cysteine and the closing phenylalanine or tryptophan. The D gene is left open where the match is weak. Only part of the rows carry a size: once, few, many, or a class if the clone is expanded.

many	TRBD2	TRBV5-1	TRBJ2-5	TGCGCCAGCAGCCGGGGGACTAGCGGACAAGAGACCCAGTACTTC	CASSRGTSGQETQYF
few	.	TRBV18	TRBJ1-2	TGTGCCAGCTCACAAAACCGCCGGGACTGGAACTATGGCTACACCTTC	CASSQNRRDWNYGYTF
.	.	TRBV28	TRBJ1-2	TGTGCTTCAACCGGGCCCTCAGGGGGCTACACCTTC	CASTGPSGGYTF
.	.	TRBV6-2/TRBV6-3	TRBJ2-7	TGTGCCGGCAGTCGTCAGGGGGGATACGAGCAGTACTTC	CAGSRQGGYEQYF
.	.	TRBV18	TRBJ2-5	TGTGTCAGCTCACCAGTCCCCATGGGAGAGACCCAGTACTTC	CVSSPVPMGETQYF
once	TRBD2	TRBV20-1	TRBJ2-1	TGCAGTGCTGGAGGACTAGCGGTGAGCTCCTATAGTGAGCAGTTCTTC	CSAGGLAVSSYSEQFF
.	.	TRBV28	TRBJ1-5	TGTGCCAGCAGTCGACTTACCAGGGTTAGTAAACAGCCCCAGCATTTC	CASSRLTRVSKQPQHF
.	.	TRBV12-3/TRBV12-4	TRBJ2-7	TGTACCAGCAGTTTTATAGGCCCCTATGAGCAGCACTTC	CTSSFIGPYEQHF
few	TRBD2	TRBV20-1	TRBJ2-2	TGCAGTGCCCAGCCTAGCGGGAACACCGGGGAGCTGTTTTTT	CSAQPSGNTGELFF
.	.	TRBV12-3/TRBV12-4	TRBJ1-4	TGTGCCAGCAGTTTGCGGCGGGATGAAAAACTGTTTTTT	CASSLRRDEKLFF
.	.	TRBV20-1	TRBJ1-6	TGCAATACTAGAGACCTATACAGGCCATATTCACCCCTCCACTTT	CNTRDLYRPYSPLHF
.	.	TRBV7-2	TRBJ1-1	TGTGCCAGCAGCTCGGGGGGTTGGGGCGCTCAAGCTTTCTTT	CASSSGGWGAQAFF
.	TRBD2	TRBV11-2	TRBJ2-7	TGTGCCAGCAACTTAGCCCCATTAGCGGGGAGTAACTCATACGAGCAGTACTTC	CASNLAPLAGSNSYEQYF
.	.	TRBV20-1	TRBJ2-3	TGCAGTGCTAGAGTTTCTAGTGGGAGTGTAGCAGATACGCACTATTTT	CSARVSSGSVADTHYF
many	.	TRBV29-1	TRBJ1-4	TGCAGCGTTGGTTGGAGGGAAGGGGTTAATGAAAAACTGTTTTTT	CSVGWREGVNEKLFF
few	.	TRBV19	TRBJ2-1	TGTGCCAGTAGTAGCGGTAGCGCCCGTGTTAATGAGCAGTTCTTC	CASSSGSARVNEQFF
.	.	TRBV11-3	TRBJ2-3	TGTGCCAGTGGCACCAGGGGTACAGATACGCATTATTTT	CASGTRGTDTHYF
few	.	TRBV11-2	TRBJ2-1	TGTGCCAGCAGCTTTCTAGCGCCAGCCGCCTACAATGAGCAGTTCTTC	CASSFLAPAAYNEQFF
.	.	TRBV18	TRBJ1-1	TGTGCCTGCTCACCAGGACCGGGGAACACTGAAGCTTTCTTT	CACSPGPGNTEAFF
.	.	TRBV4-1	TRBJ1-1	TGCACCAGCAGCCAAGATCGTTACAGGGCGAACTCTAAAGCTTTCTTT	CTSSQDRYRANSKAFF
.	.	TRBV6-1	TRBJ2-2	TGTGCCAGCCTCCCCTTTAACATCGAGGAGCTGTTTTTT	CASLPFNIEELFF
.	TRBD2	TRBV11-2	TRBJ2-7	TGTACCAGCAGCATACTAGCGGAAGGGTACGAGCAGTACTTC	CTSSILAEGYEQYF
.	.	TRBV29-1	TRBJ1-1	TGCAGCGTAGAGAGGGAAAACACTGAAGCTTTCTTT	CSVERENTEAFF
.	.	TRBV14	TRBJ2-2	TGTGCCAGCAGCCAGTACAGGGTAGTCGACACAGGGGAGCTGTTTTTT	CASSQYRVVDTGELFF
.	TRBD2	TRBV5-5	TRBJ2-3	TGTGCCAGTAGCCCCATGGCGGGAGGTCTCACAAATACGCAGTATTTT	CASSPMAGGLTNTQYF
.	TRBD2	TRBV20-1	TRBJ2-1	TGCAGTACTAGCGGGAGAAACTCCTACAATGAACAGTTCTTC	CSTSGRNSYNEQFF
.	.	TRBV12-3/TRBV12-4	TRBJ2-6	TGTGTCAGCAGCCCCAGGACTGGGGTCAACGTCCTGACTTTC	CVSSPRTGVNVLTF
.	.	TRBV6-5	TRBJ2-3	TGTGCCAGCGGGGTTGGGAATACGGAGTATTTT	CASGVGNTEYF
many	.	TRBV6-1	TRBJ2-1	TGTGCCAGCAGTGAAGAATGGGGGACCTCCTACAATGAGCAGTTCTTC	CASSEEWGTSYNEQFF
medium-sized	.	TRBV13	TRBJ2-7	TGTGCCAGCAGCTTGCGTGGGAGCAGATACGAGCAGTACTTC	CASSLRGSRYEQYF
.	.	TRBV6-1	TRBJ1-2	TGTGCCAGCAGGGGCAACCGGGAGAATTATGGCTACACCTTC	CASRGNRENYGYTF
.	TRBD1	TRBV6-2/TRBV6-3	TRBJ1-6	TGTGCCAACAAAGATTTTGGGACAGCGAATTCACCCCTCCACTTT	CANKDFGTANSPLHF
many	.	TRBV4-2	TRBJ2-2	TGTGCCAGCAGCTCCCCGGTGGGTAGCAGCGACACCGGGGAGCTGTTTTTT	CASSSPVGSSDTGELFF
.	.	TRBV29-1	TRBJ2-3	TGCATCGTTGCGGAGCCGATAGGTACGCAGTATTTT	CIVAEPIGTQYF
many	.	TRBV20-1	TRBJ2-1	TGCAGTGCTAGAAAAGTAGTGGTCAATGAGCAGTTCTTC	CSARKVVVNEQFF
few	.	TRBV7-9	TRBJ2-1	TGTGCCAGCAGCTCTAGACTAGTTGAGGGCAATGAGCAGTTCTTC	CASSSRLVEGNEQFF
once	.	TRBV4-2	TRBJ1-5	TGTGCCAGCAACCAAACGGTGGGGGCCCATCAGCCCCAGCATTTT	CASNQTVGAHQPQHF
.	TRBD2	TRBV20-1	TRBJ2-5	TGCAGTGTCCCTAAAGCGGGAGGAGGACAAGAGGCCCAGTACTTC	CSVPKAGGGQEAQYF
.	.	TRBV11-1	TRBJ2-1	TGTGCCAGCAGCTTACCTCTGCTGCATGAGCAGTCCTTC	CASSLPLLHEQSF
.	.	TRBV4-2	TRBJ2-2	TGTGCCAGCAGACTCGGGAGAGGGTCCGGGGAGCTGTTTTTT	CASRLGRGSGELFF
many	.	TRBV28	TRBJ2-7	TGTGCCAGCAGCCCGGACGCAGCAAGCTACGAGCAGTACTTC	CASSPDAASYEQYF
.	.	TRBV4-1	TRBJ1-1	TGCGCCAGCAGCCAAGATCGTTACACGGCGAACACTGGGGCTTTCTTT	CASSQDRYTANTGAFF
.	TRBD1	TRBV5-4	TRBJ2-2	TGTGCATGCAGCGAGGGACAGGGTCGGTCCACCGGGGAGCTGTTTTTT	CACSEGQGRSTGELFF
many	.	TRBV6-5	TRBJ1-1	TGTGCCAGCAGTCTCGGATCGAACACTGAAGCTTTCTTT	CASSLGSNTEAFF
.	.	TRBV6-5	TRBJ1-6	TGCGCCAGCAGTTACGATAGAGAAAATTCACCCCTCCGCTTT	CASSYDRENSPLRF
many	.	TRBV6-2/TRBV6-3	TRBJ2-1	TGTGCCAGCAGTGTCCAGGGTTCTAGCGAGCAGTTCTTC	CASSVQGSSEQFF
many	TRBD1	TRBV6-5	TRBJ1-2	TGTGCCAGCAGTCAACAGGGGAACTATGGCTACACCTTC	CASSQQGNYGYTF
.	.	TRBV12-3/TRBV12-4	TRBJ1-6	TGTGCCAGTAGTTTATCGGAGGCTAATTCACCCCTCCACTTT	CASSLSEANSPLHF
few	.	TRBV11-1	TRBJ2-3	TGTGCCAGCGGCGTAGCTACCGGGGCTGATACGCAGTATTTT	CASGVATGADTQYF
.	.	TRBV6-1	TRBJ2-4	TGTGTCAGCGGTGAAGGGTCTGGACGGATAAACATTCAGTACTTC	CVSGEGSGRINIQYF
.	.	TRBV11-1	TRBJ1-1	TGTACTAGCAGCTTGAAGGAGTTGAACGCTGAAGCTTTCTTT	CTSSLKELNAEAFF
many	TRBD1	TRBV11-1	TRBJ2-7	TGTGCCAGCAGCTCGACGGACAGGGGGCTATACGAGCAGTACTTC	CASSSTDRGLYEQYF
.	TRBD2	TRBV5-6	TRBJ2-1	TGTGCCAGCAGCTTCCGGACTAGCGGGAGTGATGAGCGGTTCTTC	CASSFRTSGSDERFF